This T cell receptor beta chain was documented in a study of cytomegalovirus exposure and HLA in healthy donors. The study, taken as a whole, reports: It was reported that TCR beta sequences correctly inferred the HLA-A and HLA-B alleles for most subjects. Rarity marked most TCR sequences, yet some public TCRs occurred in many donors. DRB1 had the most TCR associations and HLA-C the fewest, a later analysis found, with rates varying by HLA locus.

Trimming pared 0 bases from V and 6 bases from J, leaving 13 bases between. Germline V gives CDR1 SGHRS, CDR2 YFSETQ. The CDR3 totals 15 residues. Points on this clone: Antigen specificity is unknown.

Healthy bone marrow donors formed the donor group. It was with 60 Vbeta and 13 Jbeta primers that the PCR ran. The assay was immunoSEQ multiplex PCR, and TCRdb's table has in-frame clones only and misses some. The table lists around 100,000 clones. The chain uses TRBV5-1 and TRBJ1-5; D is possibly TRBD1 (6 bases). The receptor's source is a man between 45 and 60 years old in good health and CMV-seronegative. Source material: PBMCs. This CDR3 is CASSLEGQGSQPQHF. CDR3 DNA sequence: TGCGCCAGCAGCTTGGAGGGCCAGGGGAGTCAGCCCCAGCATTTT. Full variable domain (rest looked up from reference TRBV5-1 and TRBJ1-5): KAGVTQTPRYLIKTRGQQVTLSCSPISGHRSVSWYQQTPGQGLQFLFEYFSETQRNKGNFPGRFSGRQFSNSRSEMNVSTLELGDSALYLCASSLEGQGSQPQHFGDGTRLSIL.